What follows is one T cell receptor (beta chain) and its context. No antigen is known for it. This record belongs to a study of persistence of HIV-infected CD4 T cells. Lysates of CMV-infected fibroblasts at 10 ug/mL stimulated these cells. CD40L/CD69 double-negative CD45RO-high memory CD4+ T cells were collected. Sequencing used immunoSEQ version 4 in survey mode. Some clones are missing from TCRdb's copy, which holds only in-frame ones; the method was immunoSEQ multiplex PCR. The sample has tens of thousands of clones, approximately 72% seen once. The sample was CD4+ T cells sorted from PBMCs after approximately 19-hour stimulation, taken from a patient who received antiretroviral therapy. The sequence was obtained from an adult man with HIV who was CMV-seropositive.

The CDR3 DNA follows: TGTGCCAGCAGCACCCGACAGGGGAGCACAGATACGCAGTATTTT. Translated: CASSTRQGSTDTQYF. The genes are TRBV7-9 and TRBJ2-3; 8 nucleotides line up with TRBD1. Germline V gene data show CDR1 as SEHNR and CDR2 as FQNEAQ (reference sequence). The CDR3 runs to 15 residues. The V and J ends lost 5 bases and 0 bases, in that order; junction bases with no gene match: 4.